This TCR beta chain was recovered during a study of cytomegalovirus exposure and HLA in healthy donors. Notes on this clone: The antigen remains unidentified.

Germline V lookup: CDR1 SNHLY, CDR2 FYNNEI. Trimming shortened V by 4 bases and J by 2 bases, and 9 bases separated the two germline ends. The CDR3 consists of 13 residues. Findings and caveats of the study: In a later analysis, at a false discovery rate of 0.05, roughly 16,000 TCR beta sequences matched HLA alleles. Several of the most significant clusters appeared linked to common viral pathogens, based on a later analysis. Researchers reported in a later analysis that a missense DCLRE1C variant was tied to TCR beta V- and J-gene trimming.

PCR employed 60 Vbeta and 13 Jbeta primers. Profiled with immunoSEQ multiplex PCR; TCRdb holds only in-frame clones, not every one. The sample holds fewer than 150,000 clones, 60% to 85% seen once. This chain connects TRBV2 to TRBJ2-7; D is undetermined. The sequenced material came from PBMCs. This TCR derives from a woman aged 40 to 49 in good health and CMV-seropositive. DNA of the CDR3: TGTGCCAGCAGTGGAGGCCGGGCCTACGAGCAGTACTTC. This encodes CASSGGRAYEQYF.